This entry is about one T cell receptor beta chain. Cohorts were determined from participant-reported clinical history. Up to 2 weeks before entering the study, exposed participants had met a COVID-19 case. The data belong to a study of blood T cell repertoires in COVID-19. Study background: COVID-19 samples from acute and convalescent phases originated in the United States, Italy and Spain.

The CDR3 covers 17 residues. CDR1 is MGHRA and CDR2 is YSYEKL in the germline V gene. The germline V and J ends were trimmed by 3 bases and 6 bases, with 20 bases remaining between them. Study processing details: Scientists estimated how many nucleated cells there were by amplifying reference gene primers. The repertoire was sequenced with immunoSEQ multiplex PCR; TCRdb's copy has only in-frame clones and lacks some. From that table come the V and J calls and clone size; the DNA was used to work out D and trimming. The table lists 150,000 to 200,000 clones, 65% to 85% of them singletons. The sequenced sample was PBMCs or T cells enriched from blood (not recorded which). This TCR was sampled from a woman aged 25 to 39 who had been exposed to COVID-19. The chain combines TRBV4-1 with TRBJ2-2; D unclear. The CDR3 DNA sequence: TGCGCCAGCAGCCAGGTTTCATCCATGGTTAGATCCGGGGAGCTGTTTTTT. Its translation is CASSQVSSMVRSGELFF.